Each of the 14 T cell receptor beta chains below was sequenced from the same sample in a study of T cells in Graves' hyperthyroidism and ophthalmopathy. From RNA transcripts, TCR beta CDR3 regions were amplified. Using the HTBI primer set, a first-round RT-PCR was run on the TCR CDR3. TCRdb used MiXCR to reprocess the multiplex PCR reads, holding one entry per CDR3 protein. Here the sample spans about 180,000 distinct CDR3 sequences, about 9.4% being singletons. Sequenced: blood. These receptors were collected from a woman aged 18-29 years with Graves' hyperthyroidism that later progressed to Graves' ophthalmopathy.

This clonotype has a count of ten or more. This chain links TRBV7-3 with TRBJ2-1; 8 nucleotides agree with TRBD2. The CDR3 contains 19 residues. The germline V gene encodes CDR1 SGHTA and CDR2 FQGTGA. Trimming cost V 2 bases and J 7 bases; bases outside gene matches: 19. The CDR3: CASSLRGGGSLQFGNEQFF. CDR3 sequence (DNA): TGTGCCAGCAGCTTACGGGGGGGGGGGTCCCTCCAATTTGGTAATGAGCAGTTCTTC.

There are a few counts of this clonotype. The chain carries TRBV19 and TRBJ1-2; D perhaps matches TRBD1 (6 bases). This CDR3 contains 14 residues. V lost 1 base, J lost 3 bases, and 9 bases lay in between. CDR1 is LNHDA and CDR2 is SQIVND in the germline V gene (reference sequence). CDR3 nucleotides: TGTGCCAGTAGTATAGGGGGACAATACTATGGCTACACCTTC. Translating it yields CASSIGGQYYGYTF.

This clonotype turned up a few times. The CDR3 region has the DNA TGTGCCAGCAGTTACTCCGGGACACCAAATTATGGCTACACCTTC. The encoded protein is CASSYSGTPNYGYTF. The chain employs TRBV6-6 and TRBJ1-2; D is perhaps TRBD1 (6 bases). The CDR3 length is 15 residues. The V end was cut by 0 bases, the J end by 5 bases, with 13 bases between. Germline V gene data show CDR1 as MNHNY and CDR2 as SVGAGI (reference sequence).

This clonotype was detected ten times or more. The chain employs TRBV12-3 or TRBV12-4 and TRBJ2-3; tentatively, D is TRBD2 (6 bases). V was shortened by 6 bases and J by 0 bases, with 10 bases between the two germline ends. The CDR3 totals 14 residues. The CDR3 DNA follows: TGTGCCAGCAGAAGCGGGTTTAGCACAGATACGCAGTATTTT. Residues: CASRSGFSTDTQYF.

There are a few counts of this clonotype. The V and J genes are TRBV13 and TRBJ1-6; the D is unclear. Germline V gives CDR1 PRHDT, CDR2 FYEKMQ (reference sequence). The CDR3 length is 15 residues. Trimming removed 4 bases from V and 5 bases from J, with 12 bases in between. The DNA for the CDR3 is TGTGCCAGCAGCTCATCTACCGACCATAATTCACCCCTCCACTTT. It codes for CASSSSTDHNSPLHF.

This clonotype was counted at least ten times. Here the CDR3 DNA reads TGTGCCAGCAGCCCCGCCTTTCACACAGCGAACACTGAAGCTTTCTTT. Translated: CASSPAFHTANTEAFF. The chain recombines TRBV6-1 with TRBJ1-1; D remains unclear. The V gene lost 6 bases and the J gene lost 1 base, with 18 bases spanning the gap. This CDR3 has 16 amino acids. CDR1 and CDR2 (germline): MNHNS, SASEGT.

This chain connects TRBV28 to TRBJ2-1; 14 positions agree with TRBD2. CDR1 and CDR2 from the germline V gene are MDHEN and SYDVKM. The CDR3 runs to 16 residues. Germline trimming cut 5 bases from V and 4 bases from J; bases unmatched to any gene: 4. CDR3 in DNA: TGTGCCAGCAGTGTGGGACTAGCGGGGGAGTACAATGAGCAGTTCTTC. It translates to CASSVGLAGEYNEQFF.

This clonotype was counted ten times or more. This chain joins TRBV30 and TRBJ2-5; no clear D gene. Deletions cut 5 bases from V and 0 bases from J, with 7 bases between. CDR3 length: 12 residues. The germline CDR1 and CDR2 sequences are GTSNPN and SVGIG (reference sequence). CDR3 region: CAWGPNQETQYF. DNA of the CDR3: TGTGCCTGGGGACCAAACCAAGAGACCCAGTACTTC.

This clonotype has at least ten counts. The chain links TRBV3-1 to TRBJ1-1; D is undetermined. V gave up 5 bases and J gave up 4 bases, with 8 bases separating them. Germline V gene sequence: CDR1 LGHDT, CDR2 YNNKEL (reference sequence). CDR3 length: 12 residues. CDR3 region: CASSFSSTEAFF. In DNA, the CDR3 is TGTGCCAGCAGCTTCTCAAGCACTGAAGCTTTCTTT.

This clonotype was detected many times. V and J are TRBV20-1 and TRBJ1-1; 9 bases agree with TRBD1. CDR3 length: 13 amino acids. Germline trimming cut 6 bases from V and 2 bases from J; bases unmatched to any gene: 4. In germline, CDR1 is DFQATT, CDR2 SNEGSKA (reference sequence). This CDR3 is CSANRGLNTEAFF. For the CDR3, the DNA is TGCAGTGCCAACAGGGGGCTAAACACTGAAGCTTTCTTT.

The genes are TRBV5-4 and TRBJ1-2; no reliable D call. Germline-derived CDR1 and CDR2 are SGHNT and YYREEE (reference sequence). CDR3 length equals 14 residues. The V end lost 0 bases, the J end lost 2 bases, and 8 bases lay between the germline ends. The CDR3 is CASSLAGENYGYTF. The CDR3 DNA is TGTGCCAGCAGCTTGGCCGGGGAGAACTATGGCTACACCTTC.

This clonotype was seen more than once but under ten times. V and J are TRBV20-1 and TRBJ2-1; TRBD1 matches 7 bases. This CDR3 comprises 14 residues. Germline V gene sequence: CDR1 DFQATT, CDR2 SNEGSKA (reference sequence). J lost 1 base, V lost 4 bases, and 4 bases had no gene match. This chain's CDR3 is CSATGTVSYNEQFF. The CDR3 nucleotides are TGCAGTGCTACTGGGACAGTATCCTACAATGAGCAGTTCTTC.

This clonotype showed up many times. The chain uses TRBV19 and TRBJ1-5; no firm D call. V lost 1 base and J 5 bases, leaving 21 bases between the germline ends. This CDR3 contains 18 residues. Germline CDR1 LNHDA, CDR2 SQIVND (reference sequence). CDR3 protein: CASSIVYQVYRPDQPQHF. DNA of the CDR3: TGTGCCAGTAGTATAGTATACCAGGTCTACCGACCGGATCAGCCCCAGCATTTT.

The sample holds many counts of this clonotype. CDR3 residues: CSVARGTSDEQYF. In DNA, the CDR3 is TGCAGCGTTGCCAGGGGGACCTCGGACGAGCAGTACTTC. V gene TRBV29-1 combines with J gene TRBJ2-7; 7 bases match TRBD1. This CDR3 has 13 residues. The V and J ends lost 4 bases and 5 bases, in that order; junction bases with no gene match: 8. Germline values: CDR1 SQVTM, CDR2 ANQGSEA.